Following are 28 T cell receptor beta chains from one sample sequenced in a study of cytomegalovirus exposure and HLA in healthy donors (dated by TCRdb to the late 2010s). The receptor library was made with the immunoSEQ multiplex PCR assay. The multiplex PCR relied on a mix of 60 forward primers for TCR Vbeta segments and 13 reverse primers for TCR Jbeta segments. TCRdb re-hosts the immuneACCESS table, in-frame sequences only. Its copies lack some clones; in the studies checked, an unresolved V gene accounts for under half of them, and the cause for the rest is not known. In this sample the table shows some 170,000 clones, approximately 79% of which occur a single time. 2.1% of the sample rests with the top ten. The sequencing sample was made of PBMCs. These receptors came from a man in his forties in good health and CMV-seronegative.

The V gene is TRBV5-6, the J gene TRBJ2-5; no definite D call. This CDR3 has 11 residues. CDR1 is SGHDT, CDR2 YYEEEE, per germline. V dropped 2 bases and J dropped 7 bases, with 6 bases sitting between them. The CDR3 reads CASSFRPTQYF. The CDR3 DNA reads TGTGCCAGCAGCTTCCGTCCGACCCAGTACTTC.

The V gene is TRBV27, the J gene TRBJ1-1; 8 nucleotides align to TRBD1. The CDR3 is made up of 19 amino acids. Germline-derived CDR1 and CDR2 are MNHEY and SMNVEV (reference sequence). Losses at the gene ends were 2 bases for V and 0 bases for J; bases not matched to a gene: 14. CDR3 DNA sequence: TGTGCCAGCAGTTTAGGACAGGGTCTACCTCCTTCTCTGAACACTGAAGCTTTCTTT. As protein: CASSLGQGLPPSLNTEAFF.

The CDR3 sequence: CSVEGGRNGYTF. DNA for the CDR3: TGCAGCGTTGAGGGAGGGCGGAATGGCTACACCTTC. The gene calls are TRBV29-1 and TRBJ1-2; D ambiguous. Trimming removed 3 bases at V and 6 bases at J, with 11 bases between. The germline gives CDR1 SQVTM, CDR2 ANQGSEA. This CDR3 is built from 12 residues.

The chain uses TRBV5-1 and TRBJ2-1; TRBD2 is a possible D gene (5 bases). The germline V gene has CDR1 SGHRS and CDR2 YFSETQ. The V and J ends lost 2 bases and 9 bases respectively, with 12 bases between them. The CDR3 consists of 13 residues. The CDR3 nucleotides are TGCGCCAGCAGCTTCGAAGGGAGAGGTGAGCAGTTCTTC. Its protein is CASSFEGRGEQFF.

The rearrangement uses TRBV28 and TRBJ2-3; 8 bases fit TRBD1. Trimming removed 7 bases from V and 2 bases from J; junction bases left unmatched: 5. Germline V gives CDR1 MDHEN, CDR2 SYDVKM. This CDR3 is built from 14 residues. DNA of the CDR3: TGTGCCAGCATCATCCAGGGGGCCACAGATACGCAGTATTTT. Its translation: CASIIQGATDTQYF.

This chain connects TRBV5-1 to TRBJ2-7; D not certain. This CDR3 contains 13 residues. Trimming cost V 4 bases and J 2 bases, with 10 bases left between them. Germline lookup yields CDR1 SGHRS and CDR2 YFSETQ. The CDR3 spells CASSPTYPYEQYF. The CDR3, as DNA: TGCGCCAGCAGCCCGACTTATCCCTACGAGCAGTACTTC.

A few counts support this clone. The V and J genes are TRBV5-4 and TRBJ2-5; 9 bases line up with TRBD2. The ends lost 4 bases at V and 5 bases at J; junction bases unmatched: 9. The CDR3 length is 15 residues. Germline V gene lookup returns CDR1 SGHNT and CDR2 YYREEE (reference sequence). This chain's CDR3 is CASSQPGTSSETQYF. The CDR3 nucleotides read TGTGCCAGCAGCCAGCCCGGGACTAGCTCCGAGACCCAGTACTTC.

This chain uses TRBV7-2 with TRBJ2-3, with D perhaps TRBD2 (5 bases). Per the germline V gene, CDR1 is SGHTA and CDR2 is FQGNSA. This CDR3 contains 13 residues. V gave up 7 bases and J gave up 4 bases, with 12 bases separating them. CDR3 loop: CASTPFGADTQYF. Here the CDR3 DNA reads TGTGCCAGCACCCCTTTCGGGGCAGATACGCAGTATTTT.

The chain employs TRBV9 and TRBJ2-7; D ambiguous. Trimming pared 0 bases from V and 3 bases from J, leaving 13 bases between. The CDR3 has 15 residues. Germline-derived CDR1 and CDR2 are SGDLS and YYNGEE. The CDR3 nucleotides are TGTGCCAGCAGCGTAGGGGCAGGTCCACGCTACGAGCAGTACTTC. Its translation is CASSVGAGPRYEQYF.

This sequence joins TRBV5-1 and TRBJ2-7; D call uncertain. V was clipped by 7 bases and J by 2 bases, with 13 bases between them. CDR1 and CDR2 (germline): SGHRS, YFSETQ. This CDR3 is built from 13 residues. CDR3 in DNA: TGCGCCAGCGGCCCAGGAATAACCTACGAGCAGTACTTC. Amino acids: CASGPGITYEQYF.

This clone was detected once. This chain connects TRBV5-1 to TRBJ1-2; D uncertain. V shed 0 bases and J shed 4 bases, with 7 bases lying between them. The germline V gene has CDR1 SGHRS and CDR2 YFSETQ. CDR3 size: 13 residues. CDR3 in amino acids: CASSLERFYGYTF. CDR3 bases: TGCGCCAGCAGCTTGGAACGGTTCTATGGCTACACCTTC. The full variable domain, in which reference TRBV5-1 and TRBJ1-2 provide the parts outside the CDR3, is KAGVTQTPRYLIKTRGQQVTLSCSPISGHRSVSWYQQTPGQGLQFLFEYFSETQRNKGNFPGRFSGRQFSNSRSEMNVSTLELGDSALYLCASSLERFYGYTFGSGTRLTVV.

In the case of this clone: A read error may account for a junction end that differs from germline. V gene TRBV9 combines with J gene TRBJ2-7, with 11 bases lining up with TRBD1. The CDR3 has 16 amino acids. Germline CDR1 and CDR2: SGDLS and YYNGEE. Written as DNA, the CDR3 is TGTGCCAGCAGCGTCGGGGACAGGGGGTTCTCCGACGAGCAGTACTTC. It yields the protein CASSVGDRGFSDEQYF.

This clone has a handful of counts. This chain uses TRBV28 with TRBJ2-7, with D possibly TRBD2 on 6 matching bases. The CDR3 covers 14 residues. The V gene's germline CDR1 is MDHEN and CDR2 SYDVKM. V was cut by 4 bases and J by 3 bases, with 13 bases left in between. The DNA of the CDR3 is TGTGCCAGCAGTTCCGGGGGTTATAACTACGAGCAGTACTTC. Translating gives CASSSGGYNYEQYF.

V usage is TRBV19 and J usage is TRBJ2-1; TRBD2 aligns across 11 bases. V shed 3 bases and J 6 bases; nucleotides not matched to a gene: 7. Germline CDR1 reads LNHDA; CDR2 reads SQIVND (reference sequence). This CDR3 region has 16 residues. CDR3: CASSISLAGVSNEQFF. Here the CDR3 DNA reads TGTGCCAGTAGTATCTCACTAGCGGGAGTTTCCAATGAGCAGTTCTTC.

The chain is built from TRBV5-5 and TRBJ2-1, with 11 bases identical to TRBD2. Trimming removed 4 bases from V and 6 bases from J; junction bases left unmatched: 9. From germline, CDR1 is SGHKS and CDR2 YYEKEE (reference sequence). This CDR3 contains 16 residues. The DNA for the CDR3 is TGTGCCAGCAGCCCGGGACTAGCGGTAACCGTCAATGAGCAGTTCTTC. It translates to CASSPGLAVTVNEQFF.

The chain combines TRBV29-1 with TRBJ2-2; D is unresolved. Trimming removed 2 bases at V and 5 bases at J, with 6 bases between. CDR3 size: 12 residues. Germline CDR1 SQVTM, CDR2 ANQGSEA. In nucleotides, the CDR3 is TGCAGCGTTGAACCCGGGACCGGGGAGCTGTTTTTT. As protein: CSVEPGTGELFF.

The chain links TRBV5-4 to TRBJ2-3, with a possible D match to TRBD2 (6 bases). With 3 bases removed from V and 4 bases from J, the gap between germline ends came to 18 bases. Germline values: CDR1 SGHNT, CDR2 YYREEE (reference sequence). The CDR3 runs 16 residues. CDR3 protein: CASSSSGDGRADTQYF. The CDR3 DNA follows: TGTGCCAGCAGCTCCTCGGGGGATGGACGAGCAGATACGCAGTATTTT.

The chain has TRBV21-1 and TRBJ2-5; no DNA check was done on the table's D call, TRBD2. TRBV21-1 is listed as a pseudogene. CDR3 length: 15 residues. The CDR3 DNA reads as TGTGCCAGCAGCAAGAGGGGGGGCAGGGTGGAGACCCAGTACTTC. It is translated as CASSKRGGRVETQYF.

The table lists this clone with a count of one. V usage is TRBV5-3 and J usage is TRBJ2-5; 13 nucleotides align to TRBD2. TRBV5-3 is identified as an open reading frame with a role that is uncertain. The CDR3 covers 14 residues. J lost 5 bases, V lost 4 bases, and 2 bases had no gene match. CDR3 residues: CARSKTSGRETQYF. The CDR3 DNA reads TGTGCCAGAAGCAAGACTAGCGGGAGGGAGACCCAGTACTTC.

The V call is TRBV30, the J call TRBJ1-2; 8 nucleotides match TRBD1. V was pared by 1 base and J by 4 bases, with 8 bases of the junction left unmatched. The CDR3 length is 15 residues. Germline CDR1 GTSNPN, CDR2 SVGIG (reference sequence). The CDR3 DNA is TGTGCCTGGAGTGATTGGACAGGGTCGAGCTATGGCTACACCTTC. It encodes CAWSDWTGSSYGYTF. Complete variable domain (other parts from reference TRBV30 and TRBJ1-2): SQTIHQWPATLVQPVGSPLSLECTVEGTSNPNLYWYRQAAGRGLQLLFYSVGIGQISSEVPQNLSASRPQDRQFILSSKKLLLSDSGFYLCAWSDWTGSSYGYTFGSGTRLTVV.

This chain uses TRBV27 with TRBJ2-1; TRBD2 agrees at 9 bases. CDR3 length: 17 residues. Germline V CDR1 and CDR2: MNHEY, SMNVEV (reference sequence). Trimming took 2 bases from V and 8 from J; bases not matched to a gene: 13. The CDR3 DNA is TGTGCCAGCAGTTTAGGGCTTGGGACTAGCCTTGGAGATGAGCAGTTCTTC. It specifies CASSLGLGTSLGDEQFF.

CDR3 bases: TGTGCCATCCCCGGGCTAGACCGACTATTACAAGAGACCCAGTACTTC. Its translation: CAIPGLDRLLQETQYF. The chain recombines TRBV2 with TRBJ2-5; weak D call: TRBD2 (5 bases). CDR1 is SNHLY and CDR2 is FYNNEI in the germline V gene. With 10 bases removed from V and 2 bases from J, the gap between germline ends came to 23 bases. This CDR3 has 16 residues.

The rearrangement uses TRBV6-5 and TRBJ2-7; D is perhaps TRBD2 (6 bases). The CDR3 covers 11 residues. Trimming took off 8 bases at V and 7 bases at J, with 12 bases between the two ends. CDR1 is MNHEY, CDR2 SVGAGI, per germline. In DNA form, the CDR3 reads TGTGCCAGCGGGTACGGGGGAGAGCAGTACTTC. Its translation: CASGYGGEQYF.

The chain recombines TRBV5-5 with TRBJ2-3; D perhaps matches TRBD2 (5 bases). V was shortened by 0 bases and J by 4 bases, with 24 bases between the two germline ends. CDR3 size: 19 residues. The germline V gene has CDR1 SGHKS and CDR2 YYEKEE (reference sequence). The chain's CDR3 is CASSLVRFQRLKRADTQYF. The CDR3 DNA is TGTGCCAGCAGCTTGGTGCGCTTCCAAAGACTCAAGAGGGCAGATACGCAGTATTTT.

The CDR3 here is CASSLGDTRLELFF. The CDR3 nucleotides are TGTGCCAGCAGCTTAGGGGACACGCGCCTGGAGCTGTTTTTT. The genes are TRBV7-2 and TRBJ2-2; a possible D gene is TRBD1 (6 bases). The germline V gene encodes CDR1 SGHTA and CDR2 FQGNSA. The CDR3 has 14 amino acids. V lost 1 base and J 10 bases, leaving 13 bases between the germline ends.

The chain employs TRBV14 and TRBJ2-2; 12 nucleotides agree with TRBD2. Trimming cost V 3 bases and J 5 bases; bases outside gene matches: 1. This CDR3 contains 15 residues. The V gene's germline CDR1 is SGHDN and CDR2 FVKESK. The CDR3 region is CASSQTSGSTGELFF. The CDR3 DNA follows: TGTGCCAGCAGCCAGACTAGCGGGAGTACCGGGGAGCTGTTTTTT.

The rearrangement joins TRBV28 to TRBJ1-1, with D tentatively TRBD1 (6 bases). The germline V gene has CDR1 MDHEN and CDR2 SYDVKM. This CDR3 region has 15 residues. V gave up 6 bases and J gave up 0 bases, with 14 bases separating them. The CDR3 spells CASSPAGAMNTEAFF. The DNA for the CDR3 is TGTGCCAGCAGCCCGGCGGGGGCTATGAACACTGAAGCTTTCTTT.

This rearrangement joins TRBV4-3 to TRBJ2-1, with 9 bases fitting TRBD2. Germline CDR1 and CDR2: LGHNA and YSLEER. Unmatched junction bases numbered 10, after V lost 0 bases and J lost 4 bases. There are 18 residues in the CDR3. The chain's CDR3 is CASSQDRPSGTLYNEQFF. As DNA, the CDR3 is TGCGCCAGCAGCCAAGATCGACCTAGCGGGACCCTGTACAATGAGCAGTTCTTC.